This T cell receptor (beta chain) was sequenced in a study of graft-versus-host responses after intestinal transplantation. In the study overall: Transplant types were multivisceral, liver-intestinal, or isolated intestinal.

As for this clone: The antigen remains unidentified.

Points from the study as a whole: GvH clones were found in recipient marrow; some appeared first in ileum or blood.

Germline assignment: CDR1 SGHRS and CDR2 YFSETQ. V trimming: 1 base; J trimming: 5 bases; junction bases outside the gene matches: 3. The CDR3 totals 15 residues. Libraries were prepared by immunoSEQ multiplex PCR; TCRdb keeps only in-frame clonotypes and omits some of them. The sample has roughly 120,000 clones; 90% are singletons. This receptor was identified in a human donor who received an intestinal transplant. The specimen was unstimulated CD4+ T cells sorted from spleen or lymph node cells, collected before intestinal transplant. The J gene is TRBJ2-5, the V gene TRBV5-1, with TRBD2 identical over 12 bases. CDR3 DNA sequence: TGCGCCAGCAGCTTGCTAGCGGGGGGGCCGGAGACCCAGTACTTC. Translating it yields CASSLLAGGPETQYF. Variable domain in full (rest from reference TRBV5-1 and TRBJ2-5): KAGVTQTPRYLIKTRGQQVTLSCSPISGHRSVSWYQQTPGQGLQFLFEYFSETQRNKGNFPGRFSGRQFSNSRSEMNVSTLELGDSALYLCASSLLAGGPETQYFGPGTRLLVL.